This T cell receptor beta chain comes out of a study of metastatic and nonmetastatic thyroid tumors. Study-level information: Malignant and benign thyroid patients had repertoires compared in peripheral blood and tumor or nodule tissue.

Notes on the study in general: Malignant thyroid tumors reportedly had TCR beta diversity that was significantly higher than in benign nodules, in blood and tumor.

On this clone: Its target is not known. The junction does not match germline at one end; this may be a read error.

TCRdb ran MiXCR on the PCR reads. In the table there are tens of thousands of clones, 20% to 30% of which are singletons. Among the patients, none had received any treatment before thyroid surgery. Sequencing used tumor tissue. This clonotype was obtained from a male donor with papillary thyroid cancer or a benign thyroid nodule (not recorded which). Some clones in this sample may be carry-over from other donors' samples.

CDR3 DNA: TGTGACAGCAGCTCTTTTTTAGACTCGGATACGCAGTATTTT. Encoded protein: CDSSSFLDSDTQYF. The chain employs TRBV7-2 and TRBJ2-3; the D is unclear. CDR1 and CDR2 (germline): SGHTA, FQGNSA. This CDR3 is 14 amino acids long.